Sequencing of this TCR beta chain was carried out in a study of shared clonotypes between healthy human individuals. CDR1 and CDR2 from the germline V gene are SGHTA and FQGTGA. Trimming pared 3 bases from V and 7 bases from J, leaving 13 bases between. The CDR3 has 13 residues. Comment on this clone: Its antigen remains unknown.

This table comes from immunoSEQ multiplex PCR, and its TCRdb copy is limited to in-frame clones, with some not included. The sample consists of 2 million to 3 million clones, more than 85% of them appearing once. Overall study findings and caveats: Generally, naive subsets (rather than memory subsets) showed larger estimated richness.

The rearrangement links TRBV7-3 to TRBJ2-7; D remains ambiguous. Sequences were obtained from naive CD4+ T cells from PBMCs. The subset: CD45RA+ positively selected. The receptor was isolated from a man aged 18 to 30 in good health. Some clones in this sample may be carry-over from other donors' samples. CDR3 loop: CASSLMVSLEQYF. DNA of the CDR3: TGTGCCAGCAGCTTGATGGTTTCACTGGAGCAGTACTTC.